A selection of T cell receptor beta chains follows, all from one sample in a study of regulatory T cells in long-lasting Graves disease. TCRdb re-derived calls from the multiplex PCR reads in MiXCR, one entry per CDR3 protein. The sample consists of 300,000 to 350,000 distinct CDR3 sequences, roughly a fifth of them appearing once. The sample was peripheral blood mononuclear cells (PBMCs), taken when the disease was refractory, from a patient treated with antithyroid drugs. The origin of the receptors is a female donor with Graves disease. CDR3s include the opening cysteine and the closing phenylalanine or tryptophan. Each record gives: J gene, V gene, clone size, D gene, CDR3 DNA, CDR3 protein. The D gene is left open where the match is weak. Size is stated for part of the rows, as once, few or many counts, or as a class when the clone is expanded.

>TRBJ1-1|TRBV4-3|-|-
TGCGCCAGCAGCCAAGAAGTGAACACTGAAGCTTTCTTT
CASSQEVNTEAFF
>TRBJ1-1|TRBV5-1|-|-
TGCGCCAGCAGCTTGTTGGCCCAGAACACTGAAGCTTTCTTT
CASSLLAQNTEAFF
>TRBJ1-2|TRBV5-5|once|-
TGTGCCAGCAGCTTGCCGGCTGCCCTCACTCCACTCAACTATGGCTACACCTTC
CASSLPAALTPLNYGYTF
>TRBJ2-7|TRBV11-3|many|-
TGTGCCAGCAGCTTAGTGGGTCCACGGGGGTACGAGCAGTACTTC
CASSLVGPRGYEQYF
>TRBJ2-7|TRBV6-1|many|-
TGTGCCAGCAGTAACGGACAGTACGAGCAGTACTTC
CASSNGQYEQYF
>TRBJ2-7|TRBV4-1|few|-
TGCGCCAGTTCAGGACAGTACGCCTACGAGCAGTACTTC
CASSGQYAYEQYF
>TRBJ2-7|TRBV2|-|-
TGTGCCAGCAGTGACAACCGCTACGAGCAGTACTTC
CASSDNRYEQYF
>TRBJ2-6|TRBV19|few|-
TGTGCCAGTAGTATTCTCCGTACTGGGGCCAACGTCCTGACTTTC
CASSILRTGANVLTF
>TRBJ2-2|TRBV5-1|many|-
TGCGCCAGCAGCTCCAAACAGTCCGCGAACACCGGGGAGCTGTTTTTT
CASSSKQSANTGELFF
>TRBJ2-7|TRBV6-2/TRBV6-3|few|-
TGTGCCACCACGCGGGGGCGGGAGTACGAGCAGTACTTC
CATTRGREYEQYF
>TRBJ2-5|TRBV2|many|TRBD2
TGTGCCAGCAAGGGACTAGCGGGAGTTCAGGCCCAGTACTTC
CASKGLAGVQAQYF
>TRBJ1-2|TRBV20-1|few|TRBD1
TGCAGTGCTGCGGACAGGGATAGTTATGGCTACACCTTC
CSAADRDSYGYTF
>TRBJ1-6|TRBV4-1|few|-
TGCGCCAGCAGCCTTATGGGACGGATAAATTCACCCCTCCACTTT
CASSLMGRINSPLHF
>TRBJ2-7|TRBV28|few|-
TGTGCCAGCACCCCTGGCTTCAGGGGTCGAGAGCAGTACTTC
CASTPGFRGREQYF
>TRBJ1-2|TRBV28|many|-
TGTGCCAGCAGTTCCGGGACTTCGAACTATGGCTACACCTTC
CASSSGTSNYGYTF
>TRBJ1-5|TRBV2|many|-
TGTGCCAGCAAGGGCAGCGGGCAGCCCCAGCATTTT
CASKGSGQPQHF
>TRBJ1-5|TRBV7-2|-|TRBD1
TGTGCCAGCAGCTTAAGGGGACAGGGCCCCTATAGCAATCAGCCCCAGCATTTT
CASSLRGQGPYSNQPQHF
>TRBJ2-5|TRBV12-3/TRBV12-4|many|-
TGTGCCAGCAGTATCGGCCTTCCAATGGAAACCCAGTACTTC
CASSIGLPMETQYF
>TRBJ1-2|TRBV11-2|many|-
TGTGCCAGCAGCCTCGACAGGTCAGGAGGCTACACCTTC
CASSLDRSGGYTF
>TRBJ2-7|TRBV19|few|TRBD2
TGTGCCAGTATGGAGACTAGCGCTTCCTACGAGCAGTACTTC
CASMETSASYEQYF
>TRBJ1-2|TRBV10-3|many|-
TGTGCCATCAGCGCCGGGGGTGGTGGCTACACCTTC
CAISAGGGGYTF
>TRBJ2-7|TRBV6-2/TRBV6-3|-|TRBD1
TGCGCCAGCAGTGTTCCGCCCCACAGGGGGTCCTACGAGCAGTACTTC
CASSVPPHRGSYEQYF
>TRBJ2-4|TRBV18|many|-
TGTGCCAGCAGCCCGACAGTAGCCAAAAACATTCAGTACTTC
CASSPTVAKNIQYF
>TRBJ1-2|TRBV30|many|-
TGTGCCTGGAGCCGAAGATTGGGGGAGGGCTACACCTTC
CAWSRRLGEGYTF
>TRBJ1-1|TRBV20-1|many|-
TGCAGTGCTAGCTCGACGGGGAACACTGAAGCTTTCTTT
CSASSTGNTEAFF
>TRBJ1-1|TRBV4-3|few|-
TGCGCCAGCAGCCCAGGGGCCGCGAACACTGAAGCTTTCTTT
CASSPGAANTEAFF
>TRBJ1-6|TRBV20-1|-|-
TGCAGTGCTAGAGATACTTCGGGGTTTAATTCACCCCTCCACTTT
CSARDTSGFNSPLHF
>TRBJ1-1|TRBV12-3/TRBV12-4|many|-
TGTGCCAGCAGTTTATGGCAGGGAGGCGACACTGAAGCTTTCTTT
CASSLWQGGDTEAFF
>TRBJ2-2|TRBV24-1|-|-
TGTGCCACCAGCCATGGCACCGGGGAGCTGTTTTTT
CATSHGTGELFF
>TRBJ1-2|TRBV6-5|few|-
TGTGCCAGCAGTTCGCCCCGTCGGGGCTACACCTTC
CASSSPRRGYTF
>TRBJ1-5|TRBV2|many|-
TGTGCCAACTCGGTCGGTCGGAATCAGCCCCAGCATTTT
CANSVGRNQPQHF
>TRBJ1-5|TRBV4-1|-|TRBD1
TGCGCCAGCAGCCAGGCAAGACAGGGGACTTCTAATCAGCCCCAGCATTTT
CASSQARQGTSNQPQHF
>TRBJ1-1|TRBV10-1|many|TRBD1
TGCGCCAGCAGTGAGTCCGGCAGGGGGAAAGCTTTCTTT
CASSESGRGKAFF
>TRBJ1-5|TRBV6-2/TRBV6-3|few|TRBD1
TGTGCCAGCAGTTCCCACAGGGGAGTCAATCAGCCCCAGCATTTT
CASSSHRGVNQPQHF
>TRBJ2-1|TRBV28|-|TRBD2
TGTGCCAGCAGTTCTCTAGCGGGAGGTCGGAATGAGCAGTTCTTC
CASSSLAGGRNEQFF